The 16 T cell receptor beta chains listed next were all sequenced from one sample in a study of pediatric ulcerative colitis (dated by TCRdb to the late 2010s). During colonoscopy, one to two rectal pinch biopsies were obtained for research purposes. The method was the immunoSEQ multiplex PCR assay. TCRdb limited this immuneACCESS table to in-frame rearrangements with V and J called. A share of clones is missing; checked studies link under half to unresolved V genes, and the rest is unexplained. The table for this sample lists tens of thousands of clones; 73% of them were counted only once. The ten largest make up 0.65% to 0.75% of the sample. Material for sequencing was gut tissue. The receptor set was obtained from a boy younger than 18 with moderate ulcerative colitis.

This clone was counted between two and nine times. The chain carries TRBV6-5 and TRBJ2-3, with 10 nucleotides matching TRBD1. The CDR3 extends over 15 amino acids. From germline, CDR1 is MNHEY and CDR2 SVGAGI. V shed 2 bases, J shed 5 bases, and the junction held 4 bases outside the gene matches. For the CDR3, the DNA is TGTGCCAGCAGTTACGGGACAGGGGTCGGAGATACGCAGTATTTT. The encoded protein is CASSYGTGVGDTQYF.

The chain recombines TRBV28 with TRBJ2-3, with D tentatively TRBD1 (8 bases). CDR1 MDHEN and CDR2 SYDVKM come from the germline V gene. Trimming took off 0 bases at V and 4 bases at J, with 14 bases between the two ends. CDR3 size: 16 residues. CDR3: CASSLWTGEGADTQYF. For the CDR3, the DNA is TGTGCCAGCAGTTTATGGACAGGGGAGGGAGCAGATACGCAGTATTTT. The full variable domain, in which reference TRBV28 and TRBJ2-3 provide the parts outside the CDR3, is DVKVTQSSRYLVKRTGEKVFLECVQDMDHENMFWYRQDPGLGLRLIYFSYDVKMKEKGDIPEGYSVSREKKERFSLILESASTNQTSMYLCASSLWTGEGADTQYFGPGTRLTVL.

The rearrangement links TRBV7-8 to TRBJ2-7; no definite D call. V was trimmed by 1 base and J by 1 base, leaving 11 bases between them. The CDR3 covers 15 residues. CDR1 is SGHVS, CDR2 FQNEAQ, per germline. The CDR3 DNA reads as TGTGCCAGCAGCTTAGGGGTCGGCAGGTCCTACGAGCAGTACTTC. The encoded protein is CASSLGVGRSYEQYF.

The chain combines TRBV7-9 with TRBJ1-3, with D perhaps TRBD1 (5 bases). Trimming removed 5 bases from V and 1 base from J, with 9 bases in between. Looked up from germline, CDR1 is SEHNR and CDR2 is FQNEAQ (reference sequence). The CDR3 runs 14 residues. The CDR3: CASSPRGSGNTIYF. The DNA for the CDR3 is TGTGCCAGCAGCCCCCGGGGGTCTGGAAACACCATATATTTT.

The V and J genes are TRBV27 and TRBJ2-7; TRBD2 is a possible D gene (6 bases). In germline, CDR1 is MNHEY, CDR2 SMNVEV (reference sequence). This CDR3 comprises 14 residues. V shed 3 bases and J shed 2 bases, with 11 bases lying between them. CDR3 bases: TGTGCCAGCAGTTTCGGACTACCGGCCTACGAGCAGTACTTC. Amino acids: CASSFGLPAYEQYF.

This clone was counted a few times. The chain recombines TRBV7-2 with TRBJ1-2; D gene uncertain. Germline values: CDR1 SGHTA, CDR2 FQGNSA. The CDR3 is 12 residues long. Trimming took 3 bases from V and 7 from J, leaving 9 bases between them. In DNA form, the CDR3 reads TGTGCCAGCAGCTTTCTAGGCTCTGGCTACACCTTC. Translated: CASSFLGSGYTF. The full variable domain, its missing parts supplied by reference TRBV7-2 and TRBJ1-2, is GAGVSQSPSNKVTEKGKDVELRCDPISGHTALYWYRQSLGQGLEFLIYFQGNSAPDKSGLPSDRFSAERTGGSVSTLTIQRTQQEDSAVYLCASSFLGSGYTFGSGTRLTVV.

About this clone itself: This same CDR3 is encoded by further DNA sequences in the sample. V gene TRBV5-6 combines with J gene TRBJ1-2; 9 bases match TRBD1. V was clipped by 4 bases and J by 8 bases; unmatched bases: 3. In germline, CDR1 is SGHDT, CDR2 YYEEEE. The CDR3 length is 12 residues. The CDR3 bases are TGTGCCAGCAGCCGGGACAGGGCAGGCTACACCTTC. Its protein product is CASSRDRAGYTF.

The chain has TRBV7-8 and TRBJ1-3, with TRBD1 matching over 7 bases. The germline V gene encodes CDR1 SGHVS and CDR2 FQNEAQ. J gave up 2 bases and V 5 bases, and 3 bases lay outside the gene matches. CDR3 length: 14 residues. Here the CDR3 reads CASSPQGAGNTIYF. For the CDR3, the DNA is TGTGCCAGCAGCCCGCAGGGGGCTGGAAACACCATATATTTT.

This clone has more than one count but fewer than ten. J is TRBJ1-5 and V is TRBV19; D remains ambiguous. The V gene's germline CDR1 is LNHDA and CDR2 SQIVND (reference sequence). Trimming took 8 bases from V and 3 from J, leaving 8 bases between them. CDR3 length: 12 residues. This CDR3 reads CASGRNNQPQHF. The CDR3 DNA is TGTGCCAGTGGGCGCAACAATCAGCCCCAGCATTTT.

J is TRBJ2-5 and V is TRBV11-3; D might be TRBD1 (6 bases). Germline CDR1 SGHNT, CDR2 YENEEA. V was cut by 0 bases and J by 1 base, with 9 bases left in between. This CDR3 spans 15 amino acids. In nucleotides, the CDR3 is TGTGCCAGCAGCTTAGAAGGGGGTCCCCAAGAGACCCAGTACTTC. This codes for CASSLEGGPQETQYF.

This rearrangement joins TRBV5-6 to TRBJ1-2; D possibly corresponds to TRBD1 (6 bases). This CDR3 has 14 amino acids. From germline, CDR1 is SGHDT and CDR2 YYEEEE. The V gene lost 4 bases and the J gene lost 3 bases, with 13 bases spanning the gap. In DNA, the CDR3 is TGTGCCAGCAGCCCGAGAGGGGGGGACTATGGCTACACCTTC. It codes for CASSPRGGDYGYTF.

The chain couples TRBV13 to TRBJ2-7, with D unresolved. The CDR3 is 12 amino acids. V lost 4 bases and J lost 6, with 10 bases in between. Germline lookup yields CDR1 PRHDT and CDR2 FYEKMQ (reference sequence). The CDR3 region is CASSSLKAEQYF. The DNA for the CDR3 is TGTGCCAGCAGCTCACTAAAGGCCGAGCAGTACTTC.

V is TRBV5-6 and J is TRBJ2-7; D call uncertain. V shed 2 bases and J shed 3 bases, with 6 bases lying between them. Germline CDR1 is SGHDT and CDR2 is YYEEEE. The length of the CDR3 is 12 residues. The CDR3 nucleotides read TGTGCCAGCAGCTTTAAATACTACGAGCAGTACTTC. It is translated as CASSFKYYEQYF.

The chain has TRBV7-8 and TRBJ2-1; D is uncertain. The CDR3 consists of 12 residues. The ends were cut back, 5 bases at V and 3 bases at J, with 5 bases in the middle. Germline V gene sequence: CDR1 SGHVS, CDR2 FQNEAQ. This CDR3 is CASSEYYNEQFF. The CDR3 DNA is TGTGCCAGCAGCGAATACTACAATGAGCAGTTCTTC.

This clone was picked up a small number of times. The CDR3 DNA reads TGTGCCAGCAGCTTGGGATCAACCACTGAAGCTTTCTTT. It translates to CASSLGSTTEAFF. The rearrangement uses TRBV5-8 and TRBJ1-1; unclear D gene. Trimming removed 0 bases at V and 4 bases at J, with 7 bases between. Germline CDR1 is SGHTS and CDR2 is YDEGEE. The CDR3 has 13 residues.

The chain's CDR3 is CASSLTRGRDRGGEAFF. In DNA, the CDR3 is TGTGCCAGCAGCTTAACCCGGGGGCGGGACAGAGGGGGTGAAGCTTTCTTT. The chain couples TRBV7-8 to TRBJ1-1; 7 bases fit TRBD1. This CDR3 region has 17 residues. Germline CDR1 reads SGHVS; CDR2 reads FQNEAQ. The V and J ends lost 2 bases and 7 bases, in that order; junction bases with no gene match: 16.